Listed here is a single TCR beta chain. Its cognate antigen has yet to be identified. No much larger clone is present one base from it, and per-base qualities are unavailable. This sample was included in a study of T cell repertoires in cytomegalovirus infection (dated by TCRdb to 2018 to 2020). In terms of the full investigation: The HLA type of each donor mattered for the analysis, because public TCR beta signatures pointed to carriage of CMV infection along with the matching HLA type. Overall results and qualifications from the work: The ex vivo response was dominated by HLA-C-restricted CMV-specific TCR beta clonotypes, which also provided the single most frequent clonotype in two of eight donors. In both this cohort and an independent cohort of under 450 donors, the cumulative frequency of public TCR beta family members distinguished carriers of CMV infection plus the relevant HLA type.

For CDR1 and CDR2, the germline V gene lists SGHTA and FQGNSA. The CDR3 has 16 amino acids, counting the end cysteine and phenylalanine. The read is trimmed to its CDR3 DNA, 48 bases read in frame from base 1. Trimmed from V: 1 base; trimmed from J: 6 bases; junction bases lacking a gene match: 8. The data were produced on an Illumina HiSeq 1500. TCRdb trimmed public reads at Q25 via fastp, called clones via MiXCR and kept in-frame beta chains. Identical CDR3 protein sequences are pooled into one entry, listed with their most common genes and DNA. The sample table lists 310,000 or so distinct CDR3 sequences, roughly a sixth of them with a count of one. The ten largest clones represent about 12% of the sample.

The origin of this receptor is a human donor in good health (CMV status not recorded). Some clones in this sample may be carry-over from other donors' samples. Material for sequencing was PBMCs. This chain is built from TRBV7-2 and TRBJ2-3; 9 middle bases align to TRBD2. The CDR3 protein is CASSLGLAGWYDTQYF. In nucleotides, the sequence is TGTGCCAGCAGCTTAGGGCTAGCGGGGTGGTATGATACGCAGTATTTT.